The 21 T cell receptor beta chains below all came from one sample that was sequenced in a study of T cell responses to AZD1222 COVID-19 vaccine. Sequenced by immunoSEQ multiplex PCR; TCRdb stores in-frame clones only, minus some. The sample includes about 130,000 clones, roughly 86% of them seen just once. The sequencing here drew on peripheral blood, taken 28 days after the second AZD1222 dose. All receptors come from an adult who received the AZD1222 COVID-19 vaccine.

The J gene is TRBJ1-2, the V gene TRBV3-1 (or the pseudogene TRBV3-2); no definite D call. CDR3 size: 11 residues. In germline, CDR1 is LGHDT, CDR2 YNNKEL (reference sequence). Trimming took off 1 base at V and 9 bases at J, with 6 bases between the two ends. The CDR3 sequence is CASSQGRRYTF. The DNA for the CDR3 is TGTGCCAGCAGCCAAGGGCGGCGCTACACCTTC.

The chain employs TRBV30 and TRBJ1-2; TRBD1 is a possible D gene (6 bases). Germline-derived CDR1 and CDR2 are GTSNPN and SVGIG (reference sequence). The CDR3 has 12 residues. The ends were cut back, 8 bases at V and 8 bases at J, with 18 bases in the middle. The CDR3 is CAGRGGGSGYTF. The DNA for the CDR3 is TGTGCCGGGCGAGGAGGGGGAAGCGGCTACACCTTC.

The rearrangement links TRBV24-1 to TRBJ2-2, with no clear D. This CDR3 has 13 residues. CDR1 is KGHDR and CDR2 is SFDVKD in the germline V gene. V was clipped by 4 bases and J by 2 bases, with 4 bases between them. The CDR3 nucleotides are TGTGCCACCAGTGAACCCAACACCGGGGAGCTGTTTTTT. Translating it yields CATSEPNTGELFF.

The chain is built from TRBV14 and TRBJ2-3, with TRBD2 as a possible D gene (5 bases). The CDR3 covers 14 residues. V dropped 4 bases and J dropped 2 bases, with 10 bases sitting between them. CDR1 is SGHDN, CDR2 FVKESK, per germline. This chain's CDR3 is CASSPRTSTDTQYF. In DNA form, the CDR3 reads TGTGCCAGCAGCCCCCGGACTTCCACAGATACGCAGTATTTT. The complete variable domain, with remaining parts taken from reference TRBV14 and TRBJ2-3, reads EAGVTQFPSHSVIEKGQTVTLRCDPISGHDNLYWYRRVMGKEIKFLLHFVKESKQDESGMPNNRFLAERTGGTYSTLKVQPAELEDSGVYFCASSPRTSTDTQYFGPGTRLTVL.

This clone turned up a few times. The chain uses TRBV10-2 and TRBJ1-4; TRBD1 might be the D (6 bases). There are 15 residues in the CDR3. The ends were cut back, 0 bases at V and 10 bases at J, with 15 bases in the middle. Germline lookup yields CDR1 WSHSY and CDR2 SAAADI. The CDR3 nucleotides read TGCGCCAGCAGTGAGTCGGGGGCAAGCGACGGAAAACTGTTTTTT. Encoded protein: CASSESGASDGKLFF.

This rearrangement joins TRBV7-2 to TRBJ1-2; no reliable D call. Per germline, CDR1 SGHTA and CDR2 FQGNSA. This CDR3 spans 14 amino acids. The V end was cut by 2 bases, the J end by 3 bases, with 10 bases between. CDR3 DNA: TGTGCCAGCAGCTTAATGGGTTCAGACTATGGCTACACCTTC. Protein: CASSLMGSDYGYTF. Looking up the rest from reference TRBV7-2 and TRBJ1-2 gives the full variable domain: GAGVSQSPSNKVTEKGKDVELRCDPISGHTALYWYRQSLGQGLEFLIYFQGNSAPDKSGLPSDRFSAERTGGSVSTLTIQRTQQEDSAVYLCASSLMGSDYGYTFGSGTRLTVV.

J is TRBJ2-2 and V is TRBV10-3; 10 bases fit TRBD1. The length of the CDR3 is 15 residues. The V gene end was trimmed by 6 bases and the J gene end by 6 bases; junction bases not matched to a gene: 7. The V gene's germline CDR1 is ENHRY and CDR2 SYGVKD. CDR3 protein: CAIRPGTGEAGELFF. In DNA form, the CDR3 reads TGTGCCATCAGACCCGGGACAGGGGAAGCCGGGGAGCTGTTTTTT.

As DNA, the CDR3 is TGCGCCAGCAGCTTTGAGGAGACCCAGTACTTC. This codes for CASSFEETQYF. The V call is TRBV5-1, the J call TRBJ2-5; D gene unclear. Trimming removed 2 bases from V and 5 bases from J, with 4 bases in between. This CDR3 comprises 11 residues. Germline values: CDR1 SGHRS, CDR2 YFSETQ.

This chain joins TRBV7-9 and TRBJ2-5; D uncertain. CDR1 is SEHNR, CDR2 FQNEAQ, per germline (reference sequence). Trimming took 5 bases from V and 5 from J, leaving 9 bases between them. This CDR3 comprises 12 residues. CDR3 in amino acids: CASSHSVETQYF. The CDR3 DNA reads as TGTGCCAGCAGCCATAGTGTGGAGACCCAGTACTTC.

The chain links TRBV11-3 to TRBJ1-1, with no clear D. The V gene lost 0 bases and the J gene lost 6 bases, with 8 bases spanning the gap. Germline V CDR1 and CDR2: SGHNT, YENEEA. The CDR3 is 13 residues long. Here the CDR3 DNA reads TGTGCCAGCAGCTTAGACAGGATGGCTGAAGCTTTCTTT. Its translation: CASSLDRMAEAFF.

The V call is TRBV28, the J call TRBJ1-5; TRBD1 might be the D (5 bases). The CDR3 contains 16 residues. V was pared by 2 bases and J by 0 bases, with 11 bases between. Per germline, CDR1 MDHEN and CDR2 SYDVKM. The DNA of the CDR3 is TGTGCCAGCAGTTTAATGGGGGGAAATAGCAATCAGCCCCAGCATTTT. Translated, it gives CASSLMGGNSNQPQHF.

V is TRBV29-1 and J is TRBJ2-3; 10 positions agree with TRBD2. Unmatched junction bases numbered 5, after V lost 4 bases and J lost 4 bases. The V gene's germline CDR1 is SQVTM and CDR2 ANQGSEA. The CDR3 sequence is 14 residues long. The CDR3 sequence: CSVVLAGAADTQYF. Written as DNA, the CDR3 is TGCAGCGTTGTGCTAGCGGGGGCGGCAGATACGCAGTATTTT.

The chain couples TRBV5-4 to TRBJ2-3; no definite D call. The CDR3 covers 14 residues. Trimming stripped 0 bases from V and 2 bases from J, with 7 bases between. The germline gives CDR1 SGHNT, CDR2 YYREEE (reference sequence). The CDR3 sequence is CASSLGRDTDTQYF. For the CDR3, the DNA is TGTGCCAGCAGCTTGGGTAGGGACACAGATACGCAGTATTTT.

The V gene is TRBV27, the J gene TRBJ1-4, with D possibly matching TRBD1 (5 bases). The V gene lost 1 base and the J gene lost 6 bases, with 9 bases spanning the gap. From germline, CDR1 is MNHEY and CDR2 SMNVEV (reference sequence). CDR3 length: 14 amino acids. The CDR3: CASSLLGTDEKLFF. The CDR3 nucleotides are TGTGCCAGCAGTTTATTGGGGACGGATGAAAAACTGTTTTTT.

The gene calls are TRBV28 and TRBJ2-5; 7 bases map to TRBD1. This CDR3 has 13 residues. V was clipped by 8 bases and J by 3 bases; unmatched bases: 6. Germline V gives CDR1 MDHEN, CDR2 SYDVKM. CDR3 sequence: CASLRQGEETQYF. The CDR3 nucleotides are TGTGCCAGCCTTAGACAGGGAGAAGAGACCCAGTACTTC.

The chain links TRBV5-3 to TRBJ2-2; no definite D call. TRBV5-3 is placed among ORFs of uncertain function. The CDR3 contains 14 residues. V shed 5 bases and J shed 2 bases, with 10 bases lying between them. The CDR3 protein is CARRLPSNTGELFF. In DNA, the CDR3 is TGTGCCAGAAGGCTCCCTAGTAACACCGGGGAGCTGTTTTTT.

The rearrangement links TRBV5-4 to TRBJ1-1, with 9 bases aligning to TRBD1. This CDR3 spans 13 amino acids. The V and J ends lost 3 bases and 3 bases, in that order; junction bases with no gene match: 0. The germline gives CDR1 SGHNT, CDR2 YYREEE (reference sequence). CDR3 protein: CASSWTGDTEAFF. The DNA for the CDR3 is TGTGCCAGCAGCTGGACAGGGGACACTGAAGCTTTCTTT.

The chain recombines TRBV27 with TRBJ2-5; a possible D gene is TRBD2 (6 bases). Germline V gene lookup returns CDR1 MNHEY and CDR2 SMNVEV (reference sequence). This CDR3 contains 12 residues. The V and J ends lost 6 bases and 5 bases respectively, with 10 bases between them. CDR3 protein: CASSPGLETQYF. CDR3 DNA sequence: TGTGCCAGCAGCCCGGGACTTGAGACCCAGTACTTC.

The V call is TRBV2, the J call TRBJ1-5; D is unresolved. The germline V and J ends were trimmed by 7 bases and 5 bases, with 15 bases remaining between them. The CDR3 contains 14 residues. Germline V gives CDR1 SNHLY, CDR2 FYNNEI. CDR3 in amino acids: CASTLRGRDQPQHF. CDR3 nucleotide sequence: TGTGCCAGCACCCTCCGGGGAAGGGATCAGCCCCAGCATTTT.

The chain is built from TRBV19 and TRBJ2-3; D gene ambiguous. V lost 6 bases, J lost 4 bases, and 17 bases lay in between. CDR1 is LNHDA and CDR2 is SQIVND in the germline V gene (reference sequence). There are 15 residues in the CDR3. The CDR3 DNA is TGTGCCAGTAGGAAGGAGACTCGCCCATCAGATACGCAGTATTTT. Translating it yields CASRKETRPSDTQYF. Full variable domain (rest looked up from reference TRBV19 and TRBJ2-3): DGGITQSPKYLFRKEGQNVTLSCEQNLNHDAMYWYRQDPGQGLRLIYYSQIVNDFQKGDIAEGYSVSREKKESFPLTVTSAQKNPTAFYLCASRKETRPSDTQYFGPGTRLTVL.

To note about this clone: At one boundary the junction diverges from the germline segment, which might be a read error. This chain links TRBV27 with TRBJ1-2; D remains ambiguous. CDR1 is MNHEY and CDR2 is SMNVEV in the germline V gene (reference sequence). The CDR3 extends over 15 amino acids. For the CDR3, the DNA is TGTGCCAGCAGTTTATCGACGGGTCCTAAGTATGGCTACACCTTC. Translating gives CASSLSTGPKYGYTF.